These 15 T cell receptor beta chains came from one sample sequenced in a study of blood T cell repertoires in COVID-19 (dated by TCRdb to the early 2020s). Receptor libraries were prepared by the immunoSEQ multiplex PCR assay. The table was pulled from immuneACCESS by TCRdb, which kept in-frame rearrangements only. Such tables lose some clones; where checked, under half of the loss comes from unresolved V genes, and the rest has no known cause. The sample profile shows 88,000 or so clones; around four fifths of them were found once. Roughly 9% of the sample lies in the top ten. The sample taken for sequencing was peripheral blood. Every receptor here comes from a human donor in a cohort sampled during active COVID-19.

The CDR3 nucleotides read TGTGCCAGCAGATCGGTTGATGAAAAACTGTTTTTT. Amino acid sequence: CASRSVDEKLFF. V and J are TRBV2 and TRBJ1-4; no reliable D call. CDR3 length: 12 amino acids. Trimming left V 6 bases short and J 6 bases short, with 8 bases between. Germline V CDR1 and CDR2: SNHLY, FYNNEI. The variable domain in full, completed from reference TRBV2 and TRBJ1-4, reads EPEVTQTPSHQVTQMGQEVILRCVPISNHLYFYWYRQILGQKVEFLVSFYNNEISEKSEIFDDQFSVERPDGSNFTLKIRSTKLEDSAMYFCASRSVDEKLFFGSGTQLSVL.

The chain couples TRBV19 to TRBJ2-7; perhaps TRBD2 as D (6 bases). CDR3 size: 15 residues. Trimming removed 2 bases at V and 1 base at J, with 12 bases between. Germline loops: CDR1 LNHDA, CDR2 SQIVND (reference sequence). CDR3: CASSIRLGLSYEQYF. CDR3 nucleotides: TGTGCCAGTAGTATAAGACTAGGGCTATCCTACGAGCAGTACTTC.

The chain recombines TRBV19 with TRBJ1-5; 8 bases are shared with TRBD1. This CDR3 region has 17 residues. Per germline, CDR1 LNHDA and CDR2 SQIVND (reference sequence). The V gene end was trimmed by 5 bases and the J gene end by 0 bases; junction bases not matched to a gene: 9. CDR3 in amino acids: CASSSDRVGGSNQPQHF. CDR3 DNA: TGTGCCAGTAGTTCGGACAGGGTTGGGGGTAGCAATCAGCCCCAGCATTTT.

J is TRBJ2-3 and V is TRBV2; weak D call: TRBD2 (6 bases). Germline lookup yields CDR1 SNHLY and CDR2 FYNNEI. This CDR3 is built from 13 residues. Trimming left V 8 bases short and J 1 base short, with 10 bases between. CDR3 coding DNA: TGTGCCAGCGGAGGGGTGGGCACAGATACGCAGTATTTT. Its translation: CASGGVGTDTQYF.

This sequence joins TRBV27 and TRBJ1-5; a weak D match, TRBD1 (5 bases). Germline CDR1 is MNHEY and CDR2 is SMNVEV (reference sequence). The CDR3 extends over 14 amino acids. V was cut by 0 bases and J by 4 bases, with 7 bases left in between. CDR3 loop: CASSLSRVNQPQHF. The CDR3 DNA reads as TGTGCCAGCAGTTTATCCAGGGTAAATCAGCCCCAGCATTTT.

This chain connects TRBV18 to TRBJ1-2; a weak D match, TRBD1 (5 bases). V shed 2 bases and J shed 2 bases, with 6 bases lying between them. The CDR3 extends over 13 amino acids. The germline V gene encodes CDR1 KGHSH and CDR2 LQKENI. This CDR3 is CASSPRTNYGYTF. The CDR3 coding sequence is TGTGCCAGCTCACCAAGGACAAACTATGGCTACACCTTC. Full variable domain (missing parts from reference TRBV18 and TRBJ1-2): NAGVMQNPRHLVRRRGQEARLRCSPMKGHSHVYWYRQLPEEGLKFMVYLQKENIIDESGMPKERFSAEFPKEGPSILRIQQVVRGDSAAYFCASSPRTNYGYTFGSGTRLTVV.

V and J are TRBV7-2 and TRBJ2-5; 13 positions match TRBD2. V was clipped by 5 bases and J by 5 bases; unmatched bases: 5. Germline CDR1 SGHTA, CDR2 FQGNSA. The length of the CDR3 is 15 residues. The DNA of the CDR3 is TGTGCCAGCAGCCGGACTAGCGGGAGTGTGGAGACCCAGTACTTC. This encodes CASSRTSGSVETQYF.

The gene calls are TRBV4-1 and TRBJ1-2; D is ambiguous. Germline assignment: CDR1 MGHRA and CDR2 YSYEKL. V lost 0 bases, J lost 5 bases, and 4 bases lay in between. The CDR3 covers 12 residues. The CDR3 is CASSQESYGYTF. The CDR3 DNA sequence: TGCGCCAGCAGCCAAGAGAGTTATGGCTACACCTTC.

The gene calls are TRBV19 and TRBJ1-5; D may be TRBD1 (6 bases). V lost 8 bases and J 4 bases, leaving 24 bases between the germline ends. Germline CDR1 and CDR2: LNHDA and SQIVND (reference sequence). This CDR3 contains 17 residues. The CDR3 DNA reads as TGTGCCAGTTGGGGACGGTTCCCTGGACAGCGTAATCAGCCCCAGCATTTT. This gives the protein CASWGRFPGQRNQPQHF.

This clone was seen a few times. The chain links TRBV7-8 to TRBJ1-1; 8 bases are a match to TRBD1. The germline CDR1 and CDR2 sequences are SGHVS and FQNEAQ. Trimming took 8 bases from V and 7 from J; bases not matched to a gene: 9. The CDR3 spans 13 residues. Written as DNA, the CDR3 is TGTGCCAGCCGCTGGACAGGGAGGGGTGAAGCTTTCTTT. This codes for CASRWTGRGEAFF.

The V and J genes are TRBV19 and TRBJ2-7; D may be TRBD1 (5 bases). The V gene lost 5 bases and the J gene lost 6 bases, with 14 bases spanning the gap. CDR3 size: 13 residues. Germline V gene sequence: CDR1 LNHDA, CDR2 SQIVND (reference sequence). CDR3 DNA sequence: TGTGCCAGTAGTCAAACAGGCCCGGGCGAGCAGTACTTC. Its protein product is CASSQTGPGEQYF. The variable domain in full, completed from reference TRBV19 and TRBJ2-7, reads DGGITQSPKYLFRKEGQNVTLSCEQNLNHDAMYWYRQDPGQGLRLIYYSQIVNDFQKGDIAEGYSVSREKKESFPLTVTSAQKNPTAFYLCASSQTGPGEQYFGPGTRLTVT.

The chain has TRBV5-1 and TRBJ2-6; D is unclear. The CDR3 totals 17 residues. V was clipped by 1 base and J by 0 bases, with 11 bases between them. Germline V gives CDR1 SGHRS, CDR2 YFSETQ. CDR3 in amino acids: CASSLRPSPSGANVLTF. The DNA for the CDR3 is TGCGCCAGCAGCTTGCGTCCCTCTCCCTCTGGGGCCAACGTCCTGACTTTC.

This chain uses TRBV9 with TRBJ2-3; 9 nucleotides line up with TRBD1. CDR1 and CDR2 from the germline V gene are SGDLS and YYNGEE. Trimming cost V 4 bases and J 4 bases; bases outside gene matches: 7. The CDR3 runs 15 residues. The CDR3 nucleotides read TGTGCCAGCAGCATATCACAGGGGGCCCCAGATACGCAGTATTTT. It codes for CASSISQGAPDTQYF.

This clone was counted ten times or more. This chain connects TRBV3-1 (or the pseudogene TRBV3-2) to TRBJ1-1; maybe TRBD1 (6 bases). CDR1 and CDR2 (germline): LGHDT, YNNKEL (reference sequence). There are 13 residues in the CDR3. Trimming cost V 0 bases and J 7 bases, with 9 bases left between them. Here the CDR3 reads CASSQDRGSEAFF. Here the CDR3 DNA reads TGTGCCAGCAGCCAAGACAGGGGTAGTGAAGCTTTCTTT.

This clone was picked up a small number of times. The chain couples TRBV3-1 (or the pseudogene TRBV3-2) to TRBJ2-2; 8 nucleotides match TRBD2. This CDR3 has 16 residues. From germline, CDR1 is LGHDT and CDR2 YNNKEL (reference sequence). V gave up 1 base and J gave up 3 bases; unmatched junction bases: 4. The CDR3 sequence: CASSQGAGVDTGELFF. In DNA form, the CDR3 reads TGTGCCAGCAGCCAAGGAGCGGGAGTGGACACCGGGGAGCTGTTTTTT.